This T cell receptor beta chain derives from a study of shared clonotypes between healthy human individuals. The length of the CDR3 is 13 residues. Trimming removed 3 bases at V and 5 bases at J, with 9 bases between. In germline, CDR1 is SGDLS, CDR2 YYNGEE. Into CD45RA+ naive and CD45RA-negative memory subsets, the CD4+ cells were split. Assay: immunoSEQ multiplex PCR; the TCRdb copy retains only in-frame clones and omits some. This table holds about 2.3 million clones, 80% to 95% found once. What was sequenced was naive CD4+ T cells from PBMCs. This sample's subset: CD45RA+ positively selected. The source is a man aged 18 to 29 in good health. Some clones in this sample may be carry-over from other donors' samples. V usage is TRBV9 and J usage is TRBJ1-5; D might be TRBD1 (6 bases). As DNA, the CDR3 is TGTGCCAGCAGCGAGACAGGATATCAGCCCCAGCATTTT. Encoded protein: CASSETGYQPQHF.